This record looks at one TCR beta chain sequence and its context. It lacks a known antigen. No base qualities exist here, and no much larger clone lies one base off it. From the cysteine through the phenylalanine, the CDR3 covers 12 amino acids. The kept DNA is CDR3 alone, 36 bases in frame from the first base. V is reduced by 0 bases and J by 13 bases, leaving a spacing of 9 bases between them. According to the germline V gene (reference sequence), CDR1 reads SEHNR and CDR2 reads FQNEAQ. Every donor was a healthy Caucasian. Using Miltenyi CD45RO+ enrichment and human naive T-cell isolation kits, memory (CD45RO+) and naive T cells were isolated from PBMC. The data belong to a study of identical twins (dated by TCRdb to about 2016). Turning to the overall study: TCR alpha and beta repertoires from monozygotic twins, unrelated adults of various ages and cord blood were deep-sequenced to test whether fetal clonotypes persist. To rule out contamination, replicate twin experiments were performed at different times with different library preparation protocols. Results and caveats for the whole study, not just this receptor: Recombination models systematically underestimated out-of-frame TCR alpha sharing in monozygotic twins but agreed with sharing between unrelated individuals. Zero-insertion analyses could be partly confounded by invariant T cells such as MAIT and iNKT, although diverse VJ usage argued against such confounding for most clonotypes. The excess sharing between twins in beta out-of-frame sequences was weaker because fewer shared sequences reduced the signal-to-noise ratio. Because the same donors could not be followed over many years, conclusions were based on cross-sectional statistical analysis. Compared with coincidental sharing between unrelated individuals, out-of-frame TCR alpha sequences shared between twins had an excess of sequences with low generation probability. Fewer insertions were carried by abundant cord blood beta clonotypes, a similar but weaker trend appeared in young adult naive repertoires, and no such trend appeared in memory repertoires.

Receptor libraries were prepared by 5' RACE. TCRdb names Illumina HiSeq 2000 as the instrument used. Template switching added a universal primer binding site, and the final cDNA carried a unique molecular identifier that allowed TCR cDNA molecules to be counted accurately. Specific primers in the conserved constant-segment region were used to synthesize first-strand cDNA for the TCR alpha and beta chains. To control for contamination, every cDNA library carried two barcodes: a SMART-Mk sample barcode plus Illumina barcodes. TruSeq adapter sequences along with Illumina sample barcodes were introduced in two successive PCR steps. TCR alpha and beta cDNA libraries were sequenced on the Illumina HiSeq platform with custom primers. Concerning the study's data processing: Raw reads were processed with MiGEC to extract unique molecular identifiers, and MiXCR was used to determine CDR3 positions. Recombination models were inferred per individual with the repgenHMM and IGoR tools using an EM algorithm. Shared clonotypes were analyzed with the tcR package in R, and sharing was normalized by the product of cloneset sizes. Out-of-frame nonproductive sequences were analyzed to study raw recombination free of thymic and clonal selection effects. TCRdb reran the public reads through fastp at Q25 and MiXCR, keeping productive beta chains. Every distinct CDR3 protein forms one entry, paired with its most common genes and DNA. V and J calls and clone size were set by TCRdb, not the authors. The sample yields about 210,000 distinct CDR3 sequences; around a tenth were counted once. The ten most abundant clones make up 4% to 6% of the sample.

The V gene is TRBV7-9 and the J gene is TRBJ1-4; there is no confident call for the D gene. Input material: memory (CD45RO+) T cells sorted from blood. The cell subset or site label, as the study defines it: CD45RO+ enriched T cells. The receptor was isolated from a woman aged 18-29 years in good health. At the DNA level, the sequence is TGTGCCAGCAGCTTAGCGCGAGAACGACTGTTTTTT. This gives the protein CASSLARERLFF.